Each of the 7 T cell receptor beta chains below was sequenced from the same sample in a study of shared clonotypes between healthy human individuals (dated by TCRdb to 2020 to 2022). CD8 naive samples were CD45RO-negative cells positively selected for CCR7, giving a CD45RA+CCR7+ population that excluded TemRA cells. Library method: the immunoSEQ multiplex PCR assay. This immuneACCESS table, as held by TCRdb, lists in-frame sequences with V and J called but not all clones. Of the missing ones, under half trace to an unresolved V gene in checked studies; the others have no known cause. This sample is represented by over 2,000,000 clones; roughly 95% of them were singletons. In total, the top ten clones hold about 1.6% of the sample. The sequencing input was naive CD8+ T cells from PBMCs. Reading the label with the study, this specimen's cell subset or site is: CD45RA+CCR7+. Receptor source: a man younger than 35 in good health. Some clones in this sample may be carry-over from other donors' samples.

The chain has TRBV13 and TRBJ2-1; 8 bases map to TRBD2. The CDR3 loop spans 14 amino acids. Per germline, CDR1 PRHDT and CDR2 FYEKMQ (reference sequence). Trimming cost V 8 bases and J 2 bases; bases outside gene matches: 5. This CDR3 reads CASLSGSTYNEQFF. The CDR3 coding sequence is TGTGCCAGCCTAAGCGGGAGCACCTACAATGAGCAGTTCTTC.

The rearrangement uses TRBV7-3 and TRBJ2-2; D is undetermined. Germline V gene lookup returns CDR1 SGHTA and CDR2 FQGTGA. This CDR3 spans 14 amino acids. V gave up 2 bases and J gave up 6 bases, with 10 bases separating them. CDR3 bases: TGTGCCAGCAGCTTAGAGGTCGTCGCCGGGGAGCTGTTTTTT. Translated: CASSLEVVAGELFF.

This clone came up once. The V gene is TRBV4-3, the J gene TRBJ2-1, with D possibly being TRBD2 (6 bases). Trimming removed 1 base from V and 8 bases from J, with 15 bases in between. Germline CDR1 is LGHNA and CDR2 is YSLEER. The CDR3 has 15 amino acids. The CDR3 spells CASSQGGAGLYEQFF. CDR3 sequence (DNA): TGCGCCAGCAGCCAAGGCGGGGCAGGGCTGTATGAGCAGTTCTTC.

The chain carries TRBV27 and TRBJ2-1; TRBD2 is a possible D gene (5 bases). Germline V lookup: CDR1 MNHEY, CDR2 SMNVEV (reference sequence). This CDR3 has 15 amino acids. V gave up 7 bases and J gave up 0 bases, with 13 bases separating them. CDR3 sequence reads: CASTQNDYSYNEQFF. The CDR3 coding sequence is TGTGCCAGCACCCAGAACGACTACTCCTACAATGAGCAGTTCTTC.

As regards this clone: Other nucleotide sequences in the sample specify the same CDR3. The chain carries TRBV9 and TRBJ2-1; D unclear. V was cut by 4 bases and J by 6 bases, with 8 bases left in between. Germline CDR1 reads SGDLS; CDR2 reads YYNGEE. This CDR3 contains 12 residues. The CDR3 DNA sequence: TGTGCCAGCAGCCCCCTGGGCAATGAGCAGTTCTTC. It specifies CASSPLGNEQFF.

The chain has TRBV6-6 and TRBJ1-3; D not resolved. In germline, CDR1 is MNHNY, CDR2 SVGAGI (reference sequence). This CDR3 region has 14 residues. V dropped 8 bases and J dropped 4 bases, with 15 bases sitting between them. CDR3 protein: CASRYSEEGNTIYF. The DNA of the CDR3 is TGTGCCAGCCGATATTCCGAGGAAGGAAACACCATATATTTT.

As to this clone: Other DNA sequences within the sample encode an identical CDR3. V and J are TRBV13 and TRBJ2-1; unclear D gene. Germline V CDR1 and CDR2: PRHDT, FYEKMQ (reference sequence). V gave up 2 bases and J gave up 3 bases, with 5 bases separating them. CDR3 size: 13 residues. CDR3 residues: CASSLRDYNEQFF. DNA of the CDR3: TGTGCCAGCAGCTTAAGAGACTACAATGAGCAGTTCTTC. Filled out from reference TRBV13 and TRBJ2-1, the complete variable domain reads AAGVIQSPRHLIKEKRETATLKCYPIPRHDTVYWYQQGPGQDPQFLISFYEKMQSDKGSIPDRFSAQQFSDYHSELNMSSLELGDSALYFCASSLRDYNEQFFGPGTRLTVL.